Listed below are T cell receptor beta chains from one sample, sequenced in a study of T cells after yellow fever vaccination. TCRdb processed the 5' RACE reads anew with MiXCR; each CDR3 protein has one entry. Here the sample spans 250,000 to 300,000 distinct CDR3 sequences, around 4.9% being singletons. Sequencing used CD4+ T cells sorted from PBMCs, obtained on the day of the yellow fever booster vaccination. Receptors were obtained from a man younger than 35 who received the YFV17D yellow fever vaccine. CDR3s include the opening cysteine and the closing phenylalanine or tryptophan. A D gene is named only where the DNA matches it firmly. Only some rows state a clone size, as once, few, many or a class for expanded clones.

>TRBJ2-3|many|NA|TRBV11-2
CASSLDRQLPTDTQYF
TGTGCCAGCAGCTTAGATCGTCAGCTACCCACAGATACGCAGTATTTT
>TRBJ1-1|NA|NA|TRBV6-6
CASGEAETNTEAFF
TGTGCCAGCGGGGAGGCGGAGACGAACACTGAAGCTTTCTTT
>TRBJ1-5|many|NA|TRBV14
CASSQGFQPQHF
TGTGCCAGCAGCCAGGGGTTTCAGCCCCAGCATTTT
>TRBJ2-1|few|TRBD1|TRBV20-1
CSASPDRVIYNEQFF
TGCAGTGCTAGCCCCGACAGGGTAATCTACAATGAGCAGTTCTTC
>TRBJ1-1|NA|NA|TRBV2
CASSENNGRVAEAFF
TGTGCCAGCAGTGAAAACAATGGGAGGGTTGCTGAAGCTTTCTTT
>TRBJ2-1|many|NA|TRBV25-1
CASSGGRTQGYNEQFF
TGTGCCAGCAGTGGGGGTAGGACGCAGGGCTACAATGAGCAGTTCTTC
>TRBJ1-6|NA|NA|TRBV23-1
CASSQPAPLGPTLHF
TGCGCCAGCAGTCAGCCCGCCCCTCTGGGGCCCACCCTCCACTTT
>TRBJ2-7|NA|NA|TRBV20-1
CSATPLDSYEQYF
TGCAGTGCCACTCCGTTGGACAGCTACGAGCAGTACTTC
>TRBJ1-5|many|NA|TRBV9
CALTRTNQPQHF
TGTGCCCTAACCCGGACAAATCAGCCCCAGCATTTT
>TRBJ2-1|many|TRBD2|TRBV4-1
CASSRWTSGGTNEQFF
TGCGCCAGCAGCCGCTGGACTAGCGGGGGGACCAATGAGCAGTTCTTC
>TRBJ1-4|NA|NA|TRBV18
CASSPRAEVEEKLFF
TGTGCCAGCTCACCACGGGCGGAGGTTGAGGAAAAACTGTTTTTT
>TRBJ2-1|NA|NA|TRBV12-3/TRBV12-4
CASSLWTSSYNEQFF
TGTGCCAGCAGTTTATGGACCAGCTCCTACAATGAGCAGTTCTTC
>TRBJ2-7|many|NA|TRBV9
CASSVEGSSYEQYF
TGTGCCAGCAGCGTAGAAGGCAGCTCCTACGAGCAGTACTTC
>TRBJ2-2|NA|NA|TRBV14
CASSRQQTGELFF
TGTGCCAGCAGCCGACAACAGACCGGGGAGCTGTTTTTT
>TRBJ1-1|NA|NA|TRBV3-1
CASSQVLSYTEAFF
TGTGCCAGCAGCCAAGTCTTAAGCTACACTGAAGCTTTCTTT
>TRBJ1-2|few|TRBD1|TRBV18
CASSGQTNYGYTF
TGTGCCAGTTCGGGACAGACTAACTATGGCTACACCTTC
>TRBJ2-2|many|TRBD1|TRBV12-3/TRBV12-4
CASSLAPPGTGFTGELFF
TGTGCCAGCAGTTTAGCTCCCCCGGGGACAGGGTTCACCGGGGAGCTGTTTTTT
>TRBJ2-3|few|NA|TRBV7-2
CASSRDTATDTQYF
TGTGCCAGCAGCCGGGACACGGCCACAGATACGCAGTATTTT
>TRBJ2-3|NA|NA|TRBV3-1
CASSQTHTSTDTQYF
TGTGCCAGCAGCCAGACTCACACTAGCACAGATACGCAGTATTTT
>TRBJ1-5|many|NA|TRBV12-3/TRBV12-4
CASSPSPASPQHF
TGTGCCAGCAGCCCTAGCCCGGCCTCGCCCCAGCATTTT
>TRBJ1-5|few|NA|TRBV20-1
CSAGTYNQPQHF
TGCAGTGCTGGGACATACAATCAGCCCCAGCATTTT
>TRBJ2-1|few|NA|TRBV20-1
CSARAGTPQFF
TGCAGTGCTAGAGCCGGGACTCCACAGTTCTTC
>TRBJ2-5|few|TRBD2|TRBV6-5
CAAGTSGGGLQETQYF
TGTGCCGCAGGGACTAGCGGGGGAGGACTCCAAGAGACCCAGTACTTC
>TRBJ2-3|many|NA|TRBV29-1
CSVESPGQTDTQYF
TGCAGCGTTGAATCTCCGGGGCAAACAGATACGCAGTATTTT
>TRBJ2-1|many|NA|TRBV6-5
CASRYVGGNEQFF
TGTGCCAGCAGATATGTTGGAGGCAATGAGCAGTTCTTC
>TRBJ2-7|NA|TRBD1|TRBV5-1
CASSLRGQGTAYEQYF
TGCGCCAGCAGCTTGAGGGGACAGGGTACCGCCTACGAGCAGTACTTC